This T cell receptor (beta chain) was captured by sequencing in a study of identical twins. Notes on the study in general: Possibly, invariant MAIT and iNKT cells partly confounded zero-insertion analyses.

The length of the CDR3 is 17 residues. V lost 0 bases and J lost 3; bases outside the gene matches: 8. Looked up from germline, CDR1 is DFQATT and CDR2 is SNEGSKA (reference sequence). Donors uniformly comprised healthy Caucasians. A note on this clonotype: Antigen unknown.

Template switching (which added a universal primer site) was used, and cDNA carried unique molecular identifiers. TCRdb redid the calling of the 5' RACE reads with MiXCR, one entry per CDR3 protein. The sample has 1.5 million or so distinct CDR3 sequences; less than 40% are singletons. This TCR derives from a newborn girl in good health. The chain uses TRBV20-1 and TRBJ2-1; 10 bases line up with TRBD2. The specimen was cord blood. CDR3 bases: TGCAGTGCTAGAGATCTAAGCGGGGGGGCCATCTACAATGAGCAGTTCTTC. It encodes CSARDLSGGAIYNEQFF.